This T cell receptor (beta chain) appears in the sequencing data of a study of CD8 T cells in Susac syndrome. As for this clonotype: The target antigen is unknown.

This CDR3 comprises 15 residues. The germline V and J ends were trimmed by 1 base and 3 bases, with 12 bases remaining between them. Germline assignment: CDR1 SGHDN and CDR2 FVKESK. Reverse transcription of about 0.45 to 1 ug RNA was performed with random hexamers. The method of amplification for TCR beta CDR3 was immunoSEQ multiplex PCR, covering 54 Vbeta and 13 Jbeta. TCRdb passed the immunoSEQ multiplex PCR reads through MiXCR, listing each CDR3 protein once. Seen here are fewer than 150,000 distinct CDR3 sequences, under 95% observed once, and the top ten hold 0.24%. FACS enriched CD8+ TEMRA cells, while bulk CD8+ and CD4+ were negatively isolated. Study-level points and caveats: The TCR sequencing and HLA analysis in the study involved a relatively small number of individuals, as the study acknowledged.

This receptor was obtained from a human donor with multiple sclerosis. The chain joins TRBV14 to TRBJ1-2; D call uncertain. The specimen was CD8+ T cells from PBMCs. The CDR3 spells CASSQAATQYYGYTF. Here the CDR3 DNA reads TGTGCCAGCAGCCAAGCAGCAACCCAGTACTATGGCTACACCTTC.